This T cell receptor (beta chain) was sequenced in a study of blood T cells in healthy people across ages. Isolation yielded PBMCs, at least 6.5 million per sample, in every case. This CDR3 has 14 residues. Germline CDR1 reads SQVTM; CDR2 reads ANQGSEA. Trimming removed 4 bases from V and 13 bases from J; junction bases left unmatched: 12. Findings and limits, study-wide: A roughly linear fall in TCR beta diversity per million T cells was seen with increasing age. It was the long-lived donors that had more naive CD4+ cells and higher diversity than aged donors.

Then a second PCR, running about 7 to 11 cycles, was carried out with a sample-barcoded 5' primer and a J-beta primer mix. Via MiXCR, TCRdb re-called the 5' RACE reads, giving one row per CDR3 protein. Among around 1,800,000 distinct CDR3 sequences listed, about 39% were seen once. With respect to this clonotype: Its antigen is not identified.

The material sequenced was blood. This TCR was sampled from a human donor in good health. This chain uses TRBV29-1 with TRBJ2-1, with 11 nucleotides matching TRBD1. The CDR3 DNA is TGCAGCGTTGCTGGACAGGGGGCGGGAGAGACCCAGTTCTTC. Translation: CSVAGQGAGETQFF.